This T cell receptor (beta chain) was sequenced in a study of blood T cell repertoires in COVID-19. About the study: T cells, B-cell-depleted T cells, or PBMCs provided the cDNA or gDNA that served as material.

This clone came up a few times. Profiling relied on immunoSEQ multiplex PCR, and the TCRdb table lists in-frame clones only, not all of them. The sample lists more than 110,000 clones, 75% to 85% occurring once. CDR3 length: 15 residues. With 2 bases removed from V and 2 bases from J, the gap between germline ends came to 10 bases. Germline V gene sequence: CDR1 MGHRA, CDR2 YSYEKL. Sequences were obtained from peripheral blood. The sequence was obtained from a woman of 80 years or more with acute or convalescent COVID-19. This chain joins TRBV4-1 and TRBJ1-3; D is perhaps TRBD1 (6 bases). The CDR3 coding sequence is TGCGCCAGCAGCCAATTCGGGACACCTGGAAACACCATATATTTT. Its protein product is CASSQFGTPGNTIYF.